Included here is one TCR beta chain sequence, with context. It lacks a known antigen. One base away there is no much larger clone; base qualities are not given. The sample comes from a study of OX40 agonist ivuxolimab in advanced cancers. A note on the overall study: The costimulatory receptor OX40 (CD134) was targeted by ivuxolimab, a fully human IgG2 agonistic monoclonal antibody. Intravenous ivuxolimab was administered to patients every 2 weeks at six dose levels: 0.01, 0.1, 0.3, 1.5, 3 and 10 mg/kg. Among the roughly 52 dose-escalation patients, about 20 had hepatocellular carcinoma, some 15 melanoma, 9 renal cell carcinoma and 9 head and neck cancer. In the dose-escalation cohort, 70% to 85% of patients were male, and the mean age was 60 years with a range of roughly 23 to 79. Prior anti-PD-1, anti-PD-L1 or anti-CTLA-4 therapy was permitted, and checkpoint inhibitors had been received by more than 35% of dose-escalation patients. Partial responses were achieved by three dose-escalation patients, of whom one had hepatocellular carcinoma and two had cutaneous melanoma. Peripheral TCRbeta sequencing aimed to test whether ivuxolimab altered TCR sequence diversity and caused clonal T-cell expansion. The monotherapy dose-escalation portion (N = 52 patients) of the phase I ivuxolimab trial is reported in the paper. Results and caveats for the whole study, not just this receptor: At doses from 0.1 to 3.0 mg/kg, clonal expansion was seen in both CD4+ and CD8+ blood T cells between baseline and week 6. After ivuxolimab, more expanded clones were found on average in CD8+ T cells than in CD4+ T cells. The antigen specificity of the peripheral T cells that underwent clonal expansion was not determined. Low levels of normalized T-cell clonal expansion were also seen in some patients who did not respond. In the 0.1-3.0 mg/kg groups, partial responders had among the lowest normalized peripheral clonal expansion, particularly in CD8+ T cells.

Spanning cysteine to phenylalanine, the CDR3 consists of 14 amino acids. Just CDR3 DNA is preserved here, 42 bases in frame from base 1. CDR1 and CDR2, looked up from the germline V gene (reference sequence), are SEHNR and FQNEAQ. Between the V and J ends, shortened by 5 bases and 4 bases respectively, the junction contains 14 bases. Genomic DNA was extracted from sorted cells for sequencing of the TCRbeta CDR3 region. The immunoSEQ Assay was used to sequence the TCRbeta CDR3 regions. TCRdb took this table from immuneACCESS and kept in-frame rearrangements with V and J called. Such tables lack part of the clones; where checked against another copy, unresolved V genes explain under half of the gap, and the rest is unexplained. This sample lists about 48,000 clones; approximately 84% were detected once. The ten most abundant clones make up 0.95% to 1.2% of the sample. Patients with a history of autoimmune disease or receiving systemic immunosuppression were excluded from the trial. Peripheral blood for TCR sequencing was collected from all dose cohorts at baseline, on cycle 4 day 1, and on cycle 7 day 1. The samples were drawn from a first-in-human, open-label, multicenter phase I dose-escalation trial of ivuxolimab. Adults with locally advanced or metastatic melanoma, renal cell, hepatocellular, or head and neck squamous cell carcinoma were enrolled in the trial. Before TCR sequencing, CD4+ and CD8+ T cells were separately sorted from peripheral blood.

Sequenced here: CD4+ or CD8+ T cells sorted from blood, sampled in a trial of the OX40 agonist ivuxolimab. The clonotype originates from an adult with an advanced solid tumor such as melanoma, head and neck, liver or kidney cancer. The sequence is built from TRBV7-9 and TRBJ1-2; TRBD1 is a possible D gene, resting on 6 matching bases. The DNA sequence follows: TGTGCCAGCAGCCCTACGGACAGACCCTATGGCTACACCTTC. Protein translation: CASSPTDRPYGYTF.